This T cell receptor (beta chain) was identified during a study of identical twins. On this clonotype itself: The antigen is not known.

Template switching created a universal primer site, and the cDNA included unique molecular identifiers. TCRdb re-called the 5' RACE reads with MiXCR, one entry per CDR3 protein. The sample yields approximately 630,000 distinct CDR3 sequences, around 7.5% seen once. Regarding the study as a whole: Without tracking the same donors, conclusions rested on cross-sectional statistical analysis.

Separately, the same data were catalogued under a study of yellow fever vaccine responses in identical twins.

Sequencing was performed on PBMCs. The sequence derives from a woman aged 18-29 years in good health.

This CDR3 is CASSLGVQAGNTIYF. In nucleotides, the CDR3 is TGTGCCAGCAGCTTAGGGGTCCAGGCTGGAAACACCATATATTTT. V gene TRBV7-9 combines with J gene TRBJ1-3; no clear D gene. There are 15 residues in the CDR3. V was shortened by 1 base and J by 2 bases, with 9 bases between the two germline ends. Germline V lookup: CDR1 SEHNR, CDR2 FQNEAQ (reference sequence).